The next 19 T cell receptor beta chains were all read from a single sample in a study of blood T cell repertoires in COVID-19. TCRdb's table, derived via immunoSEQ multiplex PCR, lists solely in-frame clones and lacks some. The sample carries 90,000 to 120,000 clones, roughly 80% recorded once. The specimen sequenced was peripheral blood. The receptors were sampled from a human donor in a cohort sampled during active COVID-19.

The chain employs TRBV7-2 and TRBJ2-5; D possibly corresponds to TRBD1 (5 bases). Germline V gene sequence: CDR1 SGHTA, CDR2 FQGNSA. V shed 2 bases and J shed 2 bases, with 15 bases lying between them. The length of the CDR3 is 16 residues. This CDR3 is CASSLSISQGQETQYF. In nucleotides, the CDR3 is TGTGCCAGCAGCTTAAGTATCTCTCAGGGACAAGAGACCCAGTACTTC.

This clone was detected only once. The chain couples TRBV7-2 to TRBJ2-3, with 7 positions matching TRBD2. The J segment lost 2 bases and the V segment lost 5 bases, leaving 19 bases of the junction unmatched. Germline V gene sequence: CDR1 SGHTA, CDR2 FQGNSA. The CDR3 consists of 19 residues. CDR3 DNA sequence: TGTGCCAGCAGCCCACCAGTTAAGACTAGCAGAATGACCACAGATACGCAGTATTTT. Its translation: CASSPPVKTSRMTTDTQYF.

The rearrangement joins TRBV4-3 to TRBJ2-1; 9 bases are a match to TRBD2. V gave up 0 bases and J gave up 4 bases; unmatched junction bases: 7. Looked up from germline, CDR1 is LGHNA and CDR2 is YSLEER. This CDR3 region has 17 residues. DNA of the CDR3: TGCGCCAGCAGCCAAGATATAGTAGCGGGGGCATACAATGAGCAGTTCTTC. Residues: CASSQDIVAGAYNEQFF.

In this sample, this clone turned up a few times. The chain links TRBV18 to TRBJ2-3; 7 nucleotides align to TRBD2. The germline gives CDR1 KGHSH, CDR2 LQKENI. The V segment lost 4 bases and the J segment 0 bases; nucleotides outside the gene matches: 4. The CDR3 sequence is 15 residues long. CDR3: CASSRTSVSTDTQYF. CDR3 sequence (DNA): TGTGCCAGCTCACGAACTAGCGTAAGCACAGATACGCAGTATTTT.

Only one count was recorded for this clone. CDR3: CASSPPIQPTADTQYF. In DNA form, the CDR3 reads TGTGCCAGCTCACCACCGATACAGCCAACGGCAGATACGCAGTATTTT. J is TRBJ2-3 and V is TRBV18; no definite D call. The V end was cut by 0 bases, the J end by 4 bases, with 14 bases between. The V gene's germline CDR1 is KGHSH and CDR2 LQKENI. The CDR3 is 16 residues long.

Here the CDR3 DNA reads TGTGCCAGCAGTGAAACCCCCGGGGCCTACGAGCAGTACGTC. It codes for CASSETPGAYEQYV. V gene TRBV6-1 combines with J gene TRBJ2-7, with a possible D match to TRBD2 (5 bases). The V gene's germline CDR1 is MNHNS and CDR2 SASEGT. V gave up 2 bases and J gave up 2 bases, with 10 bases separating them. CDR3 length: 14 amino acids.

The chain carries TRBV7-9 and TRBJ2-2, with 7 bases aligning to TRBD1. This CDR3 comprises 14 residues. Germline CDR1 and CDR2: SEHNR and FQNEAQ (reference sequence). V shed 4 bases, J shed 6 bases, and the junction held 5 bases outside the gene matches. The CDR3, as DNA: TGTGCCAGCAGCTCTTTAGGACAGGCCGGGGAGCTGTTTTTT. Its protein is CASSSLGQAGELFF.

The rearrangement links TRBV5-4 to TRBJ1-4; no clear D. Per germline, CDR1 SGHNT and CDR2 YYREEE (reference sequence). The CDR3 is made up of 14 amino acids. The V and J ends lost 2 bases and 0 bases respectively, with 5 bases between them. In nucleotides, the CDR3 is TGTGCCAGCAGCTTAGGAGCAACTAATGAAAAACTGTTTTTT. It codes for CASSLGATNEKLFF.

This chain uses TRBV27 with TRBJ1-4; 12 bases are shared with TRBD1. V trimming: 7 bases; J trimming: 6 bases; junction bases outside the gene matches: 15. This CDR3 spans 18 amino acids. Germline assignment: CDR1 MNHEY and CDR2 SMNVEV (reference sequence). The CDR3 sequence: CASIILGGQGAGDEKLFF. The DNA of the CDR3 is TGTGCCAGCATCATCTTAGGGGGACAGGGGGCAGGGGATGAAAAACTGTTTTTT. Drawing the rest from reference TRBV27 and TRBJ1-4, the complete variable domain is EAQVTQNPRYLITVTGKKLTVTCSQNMNHEYMSWYRQDPGLGLRQIYYSMNVEVTDKGDVPEGYKVSRKEKRNFPLILESPSPNQTSLYFCASIILGGQGAGDEKLFFGSGTQLSVL.

The chain is built from TRBV7-3 and TRBJ1-1; D not certain. The germline V and J ends were trimmed by 5 bases and 7 bases, with 17 bases remaining between them. The CDR3 is 14 residues long. Germline V gene sequence: CDR1 SGHTA, CDR2 FQGTGA. In DNA, the CDR3 is TGTGCCAGCAGCCCGCAGTCCGGGCGGGGTGAAGCTTTCTTT. This codes for CASSPQSGRGEAFF.

This clone has a handful of counts. The chain couples TRBV7-2 to TRBJ1-6; no reliable D call. The germline V and J ends were trimmed by 1 base and 5 bases, with 9 bases remaining between them. The CDR3 has 15 amino acids. The germline gives CDR1 SGHTA, CDR2 FQGNSA. The CDR3 bases are TGTGCCAGCAGCTTAGATTACAGTAATAATTCACCCCTCCACTTT. Its protein product is CASSLDYSNNSPLHF.

The chain is built from TRBV6-4 and TRBJ2-3; no definite D call. The V end lost 3 bases, the J end lost 0 bases, and 10 bases lay between the germline ends. The CDR3 consists of 15 residues. Germline lookup yields CDR1 MRHNA and CDR2 SNTAGT. CDR3 sequence: CASSESAPSTDTQYF. Written as DNA, the CDR3 is TGTGCCAGCAGTGAGTCTGCGCCAAGCACAGATACGCAGTATTTT.

Concerning this clone: Mismatch with germline at one junction end may stem from a read error. V is TRBV28 and J is TRBJ1-1; the D is unclear. Germline assignment: CDR1 MDHEN and CDR2 SYDVKM. The CDR3 consists of 12 residues. The CDR3 DNA sequence: TGTGCCAGCAGTTTTTCACTTGCAGGTCAGGTCTTT. Protein product: CASSFSLAGQVF.

V gene TRBV6-1 combines with J gene TRBJ1-3; D ambiguous. CDR3 size: 15 residues. Germline CDR1 and CDR2: MNHNS and SASEGT. The V gene lost 3 bases and the J gene lost 2 bases, with 11 bases spanning the gap. The CDR3 bases are TGTGCCAGCAGTGAGGTGGGAGTCGCTGGAAACACCATATATTTT. Its protein product is CASSEVGVAGNTIYF.

The CDR3 DNA reads as TGTGCCAGCAGCCAAGGTGTAGGAGTGAACACTGAAGCTTTCTTT. As protein: CASSQGVGVNTEAFF. This chain connects TRBV3-1 (or the pseudogene TRBV3-2) to TRBJ1-1; D gene ambiguous. Germline V gene data show CDR1 as LGHDT and CDR2 as YNNKEL (reference sequence). The CDR3 is 15 residues long. The V and J ends lost 1 base and 0 bases respectively, with 9 bases between them.

The chain is built from TRBV2 and TRBJ2-1, with D possibly matching TRBD2 (5 bases). Trimming removed 5 bases at V and 0 bases at J, with 11 bases between. Germline V gene sequence: CDR1 SNHLY, CDR2 FYNNEI. The CDR3 extends over 15 amino acids. The CDR3 reads CASSLSGSSYNEQFF. The CDR3, as DNA: TGTGCCAGCAGTTTGAGCGGAAGCTCCTACAATGAGCAGTTCTTC.

This clone occurred once. This sequence joins TRBV7-8 and TRBJ1-1, with 8 nucleotides matching TRBD1. The CDR3 covers 15 residues. Germline V gene sequence: CDR1 SGHVS, CDR2 FQNEAQ. Trimming at V came to 5 bases and at J to 4 bases, leaving 9 bases not matched to a gene. DNA for the CDR3: TGTGCCAGCAGCCTCGGTCCAGGGGGCCCCACTGAAGCTTTCTTT. It is translated as CASSLGPGGPTEAFF.

The gene calls are TRBV4-1 and TRBJ2-4; D not certain. CDR3 length equals 15 residues. From germline, CDR1 is MGHRA and CDR2 YSYEKL. Trimming removed 2 bases at V and 6 bases at J, with 14 bases between. CDR3 bases: TGCGCCAGCAGCCAACTGTGGATAGCAGCAAACATTCAGTACTTC. As protein: CASSQLWIAANIQYF.

The chain has TRBV24-1 and TRBJ2-7; TRBD1 matches at 9 bases. There are 15 residues in the CDR3. V shed 7 bases, J shed 1 base, and the junction held 7 bases outside the gene matches. CDR1 is KGHDR and CDR2 is SFDVKD in the germline V gene. DNA of the CDR3: TGTGCCACCAGGGCTAGGACAGGGGCTTCCTACGAGCAGTACGTC. Translating it yields CATRARTGASYEQYV.